The 22 T cell receptor beta chains reported below all come from one sample, sequenced in a study of control samples from healthy donors and cancer patients. Clones were sequenced by immunoSEQ multiplex PCR, and TCRdb holds only the in-frame ones, with some missing. This sample has about 44,000 clones, with roughly 65% found just once. The sample taken for sequencing was formalin-fixed, paraffin-embedded tissue. The receptor source for this set is a male donor with melanoma.

V and J are TRBV3-1 (or the pseudogene TRBV3-2) and TRBJ2-3; 9 bases fit TRBD2. V lost 7 bases and J lost 3; bases outside the gene matches: 8. The CDR3 has 15 amino acids. Germline V lookup: CDR1 LGHDT, CDR2 YNNKEL (reference sequence). CDR3 bases: TGTGCCAGCACGGTCAGCGGGAGGCGGACAGATACGCAGTATTTT. Translation gives CASTVSGRRTDTQYF.

This clone came up a few times. The V and J genes are TRBV28 and TRBJ1-2, with D unresolved. The germline CDR1 and CDR2 sequences are MDHEN and SYDVKM. The CDR3 covers 13 residues. Trimming cost V 6 bases and J 2 bases, with 10 bases left between them. The CDR3 loop reads CASSRPPNYGYTF. The CDR3 DNA reads TGTGCCAGCAGCCGCCCCCCGAACTATGGCTACACCTTC.

The rearrangement joins TRBV6-5 to TRBJ1-5, with D maybe TRBD1 (5 bases). V lost 7 bases, J lost 0 bases, and 10 bases lay in between. Germline CDR1 is MNHEY and CDR2 is SVGAGI. This CDR3 is built from 14 residues. CDR3 in DNA: TGTGCCAGCACCGGGACTCATAGCAATCAGCCCCAGCATTTT. It is translated as CASTGTHSNQPQHF.

The J gene is TRBJ1-6, the V gene TRBV28; maybe TRBD1 (6 bases). Trimming cost V 3 bases and J 7 bases, with 19 bases left between them. This CDR3 region has 17 residues. CDR1 and CDR2 (germline): MDHEN, SYDVKM. CDR3 loop: CASSLPQGAGGNSPLHF. CDR3 coding DNA: TGTGCCAGCAGTTTGCCACAGGGCGCTGGTGGGAATTCACCCCTCCACTTT.

This CDR3 is CASSLAASGRLQYF. Here the CDR3 DNA reads TGTGCCAGCAGCTTAGCTGCTAGCGGGAGATTGCAGTACTTC. The chain couples TRBV11-2 to TRBJ2-7; TRBD2 aligns across 10 bases. The ends lost 1 base at V and 9 bases at J; junction bases unmatched: 6. There are 14 residues in the CDR3. Germline CDR1 and CDR2: SGHAT and FQNNGV.

V is TRBV6-6 and J is TRBJ1-6; TRBD1 might be the D (5 bases). The CDR3 totals 12 residues. Germline CDR1 MNHNY, CDR2 SVGAGI (reference sequence). V was trimmed by 8 bases and J by 13 bases, leaving 15 bases between them. In DNA form, the CDR3 reads TGTGCCAGCCGGTCGGGGGGTAATCCCCTCCACTTT. Protein product: CASRSGGNPLHF.

This chain links TRBV3-1 (or the pseudogene TRBV3-2) with TRBJ2-3; 7 positions match TRBD2. The CDR3 contains 18 residues. V was clipped by 4 bases and J by 2 bases; unmatched bases: 15. CDR1 and CDR2 (germline): LGHDT, YNNKEL (reference sequence). CDR3 sequence reads: CASSPKFTTSTITDTQYF. The CDR3 region has the DNA TGTGCCAGCAGCCCAAAATTTACGACTAGCACAATCACAGATACGCAGTATTTT.

The rearrangement joins TRBV5-6 to TRBJ2-5, with D unresolved. This CDR3 comprises 15 residues. V lost 7 bases and J 5 bases, leaving 21 bases between the germline ends. The germline V gene encodes CDR1 SGHDT and CDR2 YYEEEE. The CDR3 nucleotides read TGTGCCAGCCACGCACCGACGATGGCCTGGGAGACCCAGTACTTC. Amino acid sequence: CASHAPTMAWETQYF.

The V call is TRBV5-5, the J call TRBJ1-5, with 10 bases fitting TRBD1. CDR3 length equals 14 residues. J gave up 7 bases and V 4 bases, and 5 bases lay outside the gene matches. Germline CDR1 reads SGHKS; CDR2 reads YYEKEE (reference sequence). Here the CDR3 DNA reads TGTGCCAGCAGCCCAGGACAGGGGGGACAGCCCCAGCATTTT. As protein: CASSPGQGGQPQHF.

Details on this clone: One end of the junction fails to match germline, which may point to a read error. CDR3 sequence (DNA): TGTACCAGCAGTCCACAGGGGGACATTCAGTACTTC. Translated: CTSSPQGDIQYF. The chain recombines TRBV12-3 or TRBV12-4 with TRBJ2-4; TRBD1 agrees at 8 bases. The CDR3 spans 12 residues.

V is TRBV6-6 and J is TRBJ2-7; the match to TRBD1 covers 10 bases. With V trimmed by 5 bases and J by 3 bases, 7 bases remained unmatched. This CDR3 spans 15 amino acids. CDR1 and CDR2 from the germline V gene are MNHNY and SVGAGI (reference sequence). CDR3 loop: CASSNHRDRGYEQYF. The DNA of the CDR3 is TGTGCCAGCAGTAACCACCGGGACAGGGGCTACGAGCAGTACTTC.

This clone occurred a few times. The chain links TRBV10-3 to TRBJ2-3; 8 bases match TRBD2. Unmatched junction bases numbered 10, after V lost 10 bases and J lost 4 bases. Germline V gives CDR1 ENHRY, CDR2 SYGVKD. This CDR3 is built from 14 residues. This CDR3 is CATTMAGGSDTQYF. The CDR3 nucleotides read TGTGCCACCACCATGGCGGGAGGATCAGATACGCAGTATTTT.

This clone showed up just a few times. The chain joins TRBV19 to TRBJ2-1, with D uncertain. This CDR3 is 13 amino acids long. V shed 6 bases and J shed 7 bases, with 13 bases lying between them. Looked up from germline, CDR1 is LNHDA and CDR2 is SQIVND (reference sequence). The CDR3 nucleotides are TGTGCCAGTAGAGATCGTTTCGGTAATGAGCAGTTCTTC. Protein sequence: CASRDRFGNEQFF.

As concerns this clone: A single base is all that separates this from a far larger clone, so a read error is likely. The chain is built from TRBV11-2 and TRBJ2-2, with TRBD2 matching over 7 bases. The CDR3 covers 16 residues. CDR1 and CDR2 (germline): SGHAT, FQNNGV. The V and J ends lost 1 base and 5 bases, in that order; junction bases with no gene match: 7. This CDR3 is CASSLARLATTGELFF. In DNA form, the CDR3 reads TGTGCCAGCAGCTTAGCTCGACTAGCTACTACCGGGGAGCTGTTTTTT.

The chain recombines TRBV7-9 with TRBJ2-1; D uncertain. CDR1 is SEHNR and CDR2 is FQNEAQ in the germline V gene (reference sequence). Trimming pared 1 base from V and 8 bases from J, leaving 12 bases between. The CDR3 length is 14 residues. This CDR3 is CASSLGQVDDEQFF. CDR3 in DNA: TGTGCCAGCAGCTTAGGGCAGGTTGACGATGAGCAGTTCTTC.

The chain's CDR3 is CASSLFSGDTEAFF. Written as DNA, the CDR3 is TGTGCCAGCAGCTTATTCTCAGGGGACACTGAAGCTTTCTTT. The rearrangement links TRBV11-1 to TRBJ1-1, with a possible D match to TRBD1 (6 bases). Deletions cut 2 bases from V and 3 bases from J, with 10 bases between. Germline V gene lookup returns CDR1 SGHAT and CDR2 FQDESV (reference sequence). The CDR3 spans 14 residues.

The rearrangement joins TRBV6-5 to TRBJ2-5, with D unresolved. The CDR3 length is 15 residues. Trimming took 4 bases from V and 2 from J, leaving 14 bases between them. Germline lookup yields CDR1 MNHEY and CDR2 SVGAGI. CDR3 protein: CASSSDGFRQETQYF. CDR3 DNA sequence: TGTGCCAGCAGTTCGGACGGTTTCAGGCAAGAGACCCAGTACTTC.

This clone was seen just once. The chain is built from TRBV5-1 and TRBJ2-1; D unclear. The CDR3 loop spans 13 amino acids. Trimming removed 2 bases from V and 5 bases from J, with 8 bases in between. The V gene's germline CDR1 is SGHRS and CDR2 YFSETQ. The CDR3 here is CASSLVPDNEQFF. For the CDR3, the DNA is TGCGCCAGCAGCTTAGTTCCTGACAATGAGCAGTTCTTC.

This clone was detected only a few times. The rearrangement links TRBV10-3 to TRBJ2-4; possibly TRBD2 for D (6 bases). The CDR3 contains 13 residues. CDR1 and CDR2 (germline): ENHRY, SYGVKD. Trimming took off 3 bases at V and 5 bases at J, with 8 bases between the two ends. CDR3 in amino acids: CAISDTGENIQYF. CDR3 nucleotides: TGTGCCATCAGTGATACGGGGGAAAACATTCAGTACTTC.

The rearrangement uses TRBV15 and TRBJ1-2; no clear D. The CDR3 is 12 amino acids. Germline V lookup: CDR1 LNHNV, CDR2 YYDKDF (reference sequence). Trimming cost V 0 bases and J 1 base, with 0 bases left between them. The chain's CDR3 is CATSRDNYGYTF. CDR3 coding DNA: TGTGCCACCAGCAGAGATAACTATGGCTACACCTTC.

This chain connects TRBV2 to TRBJ2-7; tentative D call: TRBD1 (5 bases). Per germline, CDR1 SNHLY and CDR2 FYNNEI. V was pared by 4 bases and J by 6 bases, with 16 bases between. CDR3 length equals 14 residues. Here the CDR3 reads CASSGQGPFGEQYF. The CDR3 DNA reads as TGTGCCAGCAGTGGGCAGGGCCCTTTTGGCGAGCAGTACTTC.

The V gene is TRBV7-9, the J gene TRBJ2-5; TRBD1 matches at 9 bases. The length of the CDR3 is 18 residues. With 5 bases clipped from V and 0 bases from J, the junction kept 13 bases outside the gene matches. Germline lookup yields CDR1 SEHNR and CDR2 FQNEAQ (reference sequence). The CDR3 DNA reads TGTGCCAGCAGCCCCCGCTGGGGACAGGGTATGAACCAAGAGACCCAGTACTTC. Translating gives CASSPRWGQGMNQETQYF.